Listed below are T cell receptor beta chains from one sample, sequenced in a study of Graves' ophthalmopathy and Graves' hyperthyroidism. TCRdb called the multiplex PCR reads again in MiXCR, with one record for every CDR3 protein. The sample carries approximately 330,000 distinct CDR3 sequences, roughly a sixth recorded once. The specimen was peripheral blood. The receptors here all came from an adult man with Graves' ophthalmopathy. The CDR3 runs from the conserved cysteine through the conserved F or W. A D gene is named only where the DNA matches it firmly. Clone size is given for some rows only: seen once, a few or many times, or a class if the clone is expanded.

j_call: TRBJ2-5
clone_size: -
d_call: TRBD2
cdr3_length: 15
v_call: TRBV12-3/TRBV12-4
cdr3_aa: CASSPTTSERETQYF
cdr3_nt: TGTGCCAGCAGTCCGACGACTAGCGAGAGGGAGACCCAGTACTTC

j_call: TRBJ2-7
clone_size: many
d_call: TRBD2
cdr3_length: 15
v_call: TRBV19
cdr3_aa: CASSSGGVTSREQYF
cdr3_nt: TGTGCCAGTAGTAGCGGAGGGGTGACTAGCCGGGAGCAGTACTTC

j_call: TRBJ2-7
clone_size: many
d_call: -
cdr3_length: 14
v_call: TRBV29-1
cdr3_aa: CSVSDRYNSYEQYF
cdr3_nt: TGCAGCGTTTCCGACAGATACAACTCCTACGAGCAGTACTTC

j_call: TRBJ2-5
clone_size: -
d_call: -
cdr3_length: 13
v_call: TRBV28
cdr3_aa: CARASGRKETQYF
cdr3_nt: TGTGCCAGAGCCTCGGGCAGAAAAGAGACACAGTACTTC

j_call: TRBJ1-1
clone_size: many
d_call: -
cdr3_length: 13
v_call: TRBV20-1
cdr3_aa: CSAGGRVNTEAFF
cdr3_nt: TGCAGTGCTGGGGGACGGGTGAACACTGAAGCTTTCTTT

j_call: TRBJ1-1
clone_size: many
d_call: -
cdr3_length: 16
v_call: TRBV10-3
cdr3_aa: CAISESKGELNTEAFF
cdr3_nt: TGTGCCATCAGTGAGTCCAAGGGAGAGTTGAACACTGAAGCTTTCTTT

j_call: TRBJ1-2
clone_size: many
d_call: -
cdr3_length: 16
v_call: TRBV11-2
cdr3_aa: CASSLESVSNNYGYTF
cdr3_nt: TGTGCCAGCAGCTTAGAGTCGGTTTCGAATAACTATGGCTACACCTTC

j_call: TRBJ1-5
clone_size: many
d_call: -
cdr3_length: 13
v_call: TRBV20-1
cdr3_aa: CSARDNVKGGQHF
cdr3_nt: TGCAGTGCTCGGGACAACGTAAAGGGGGGCCAGCATTTT

j_call: TRBJ2-5
clone_size: many
d_call: -
cdr3_length: 14
v_call: TRBV11-2
cdr3_aa: CASSPPTGRETQYF
cdr3_nt: TGTGCCAGCAGCCCGCCAACAGGGCGAGAGACCCAGTACTTC

j_call: TRBJ1-2
clone_size: many
d_call: -
cdr3_length: 15
v_call: TRBV12-3/TRBV12-4
cdr3_aa: CASSARTRYNYGYTF
cdr3_nt: TGTGCCAGCAGTGCGCGCACCCGATATAACTATGGCTACACCTTC

j_call: TRBJ1-1
clone_size: -
d_call: -
cdr3_length: 13
v_call: TRBV18
cdr3_aa: CASSTGLRGEAFF
cdr3_nt: TGTGCCAGCTCAACAGGTCTAAGAGGTGAAGCTTTCTTT

j_call: TRBJ1-5
clone_size: many
d_call: TRBD1
cdr3_length: 15
v_call: TRBV6-2/TRBV6-3
cdr3_aa: CASSQRTGFDQPQHF
cdr3_nt: TGTGCCAGCAGCCAGAGGACAGGGTTCGATCAGCCCCAGCATTTT

j_call: TRBJ2-7
clone_size: many
d_call: -
cdr3_length: 15
v_call: TRBV19
cdr3_aa: CASSISGPSSYEQYF
cdr3_nt: TGTGCCAGTAGTATCTCGGGGCCTAGCTCCTACGAGCAGTACTTC

j_call: TRBJ1-1
clone_size: -
d_call: TRBD1
cdr3_length: 14
v_call: TRBV6-1
cdr3_aa: CASSRGVTGGEAFF
cdr3_nt: TGTGCCAGCAGTCGCGGGGTGACAGGGGGTGAAGCTTTCTTT

j_call: TRBJ2-7
clone_size: many
d_call: -
cdr3_length: 14
v_call: TRBV20-1
cdr3_aa: CSAGGLRSGYEQYF
cdr3_nt: TGCAGTGCTGGGGGACTCCGCTCAGGCTACGAGCAGTACTTC

j_call: TRBJ2-7
clone_size: -
d_call: TRBD2
cdr3_length: 17
v_call: TRBV12-5
cdr3_aa: CASGLQYGAGGQNEQYF
cdr3_nt: TGTGCTAGTGGTTTGCAGTATGGGGCGGGAGGCCAAAACGAGCAGTACTTC

j_call: TRBJ2-7
clone_size: many
d_call: TRBD1
cdr3_length: 14
v_call: TRBV20-1
cdr3_aa: CSARKTGVVYEQYF
cdr3_nt: TGCAGTGCTAGAAAGACAGGGGTTGTATACGAGCAGTACTTC

j_call: TRBJ2-5
clone_size: many
d_call: TRBD1
cdr3_length: 13
v_call: TRBV6-2/TRBV6-3
cdr3_aa: CASSWTGLETQYF
cdr3_nt: TGTGCCAGCAGCTGGACAGGGCTAGAGACCCAGTACTTC

j_call: TRBJ1-1
clone_size: many
d_call: TRBD1
cdr3_length: 15
v_call: TRBV2
cdr3_aa: CASSELAGGFTEAFF
cdr3_nt: TGTGCCAGCAGTGAACTGGCAGGGGGGTTCACTGAAGCTTTCTTT

j_call: TRBJ2-7
clone_size: many
d_call: TRBD2
cdr3_length: 15
v_call: TRBV7-8
cdr3_aa: CASSSGTSGPYEQYF
cdr3_nt: TGTGCCAGCAGTTCCGGGACTAGCGGGCCCTACGAGCAGTACTTC

j_call: TRBJ1-2
clone_size: few
d_call: -
cdr3_length: 13
v_call: TRBV30
cdr3_aa: CAWRAQGNYGYTF
cdr3_nt: TGTGCCTGGAGGGCCCAGGGGAACTATGGCTACACCTTC

j_call: TRBJ1-5
clone_size: many
d_call: -
cdr3_length: 16
v_call: TRBV6-1
cdr3_aa: CASSEPAGYSNQPQHF
cdr3_nt: TGTGCCAGCAGTGAGCCCGCCGGGTATAGCAATCAGCCCCAGCATTTT

j_call: TRBJ2-5
clone_size: few
d_call: -
cdr3_length: 13
v_call: TRBV20-1
cdr3_aa: CSLGGWGEETQYF
cdr3_nt: TGCAGTCTTGGCGGGTGGGGAGAGGAGACCCAGTACTTC

j_call: TRBJ1-2
clone_size: many
d_call: -
cdr3_length: 13
v_call: TRBV2
cdr3_aa: CASSRDSPRGYTF
cdr3_nt: TGTGCCAGCAGTAGGGACTCCCCGCGTGGCTACACCTTC

j_call: TRBJ2-3
clone_size: many
d_call: -
cdr3_length: 11
v_call: TRBV28
cdr3_aa: CASSGVDTQYF
cdr3_nt: TGTGCCAGCAGCGGGGTAGATACGCAGTATTTT

j_call: TRBJ2-7
clone_size: few
d_call: TRBD2
cdr3_length: 15
v_call: TRBV7-9
cdr3_aa: CASSYSGGASYEQYF
cdr3_nt: TGTGCCAGCAGCTACAGCGGGGGGGCATCCTACGAGCAGTACTTC

j_call: TRBJ2-5
clone_size: few
d_call: TRBD2
cdr3_length: 16
v_call: TRBV6-1
cdr3_aa: CASSARGLAGGETQYF
cdr3_nt: TGTGCCAGCAGTGCCAGGGGACTAGCGGGAGGAGAGACCCAGTACTTC

j_call: TRBJ1-1
clone_size: many
d_call: -
cdr3_length: 11
v_call: TRBV30
cdr3_aa: CALHRGVEAFF
cdr3_nt: TGTGCCCTACACCGGGGGGTTGAAGCTTTCTTT

j_call: TRBJ1-5
clone_size: many
d_call: -
cdr3_length: 13
v_call: TRBV12-3/TRBV12-4
cdr3_aa: CASTGQINQPQHF
cdr3_nt: TGTGCCAGCACCGGACAGATAAATCAGCCCCAGCATTTT

j_call: TRBJ2-7
clone_size: many
d_call: -
cdr3_length: 14
v_call: TRBV4-2
cdr3_aa: CASSQVGTAGEQYF
cdr3_nt: TGTGCCAGCAGCCAAGTCGGGACCGCTGGCGAGCAGTACTTC

j_call: TRBJ2-4
clone_size: many
d_call: TRBD1
cdr3_length: 15
v_call: TRBV20-1
cdr3_aa: CSAQRDRGSKNIQYF
cdr3_nt: TGCAGTGCCCAAAGGGACAGGGGAAGCAAAAACATTCAGTACTTC

j_call: TRBJ1-2
clone_size: -
d_call: -
cdr3_length: 12
v_call: TRBV28
cdr3_aa: CASSSAAYGYTF
cdr3_nt: TGTGCCAGCAGCTCTGCGGCCTATGGCTACACCTTC

j_call: TRBJ2-7
clone_size: many
d_call: TRBD2
cdr3_length: 15
v_call: TRBV10-3
cdr3_aa: CAISESSGRAFEQYF
cdr3_nt: TGTGCCATCAGTGAGTCGAGCGGGAGGGCCTTCGAGCAGTACTTC

j_call: TRBJ2-7
clone_size: many
d_call: TRBD1
cdr3_length: 13
v_call: TRBV2
cdr3_aa: CAGAGTGAYEQYF
cdr3_nt: TGTGCCGGGGCCGGGACAGGGGCCTACGAGCAGTACTTC

j_call: TRBJ2-7
clone_size: -
d_call: TRBD2
cdr3_length: 16
v_call: TRBV6-2/TRBV6-3
cdr3_aa: CASSKRTSGASYEQYF
cdr3_nt: TGTGCCAGCAGTAAACGGACTAGCGGGGCGTCCTACGAGCAGTACTTC

j_call: TRBJ2-7
clone_size: many
d_call: -
cdr3_length: 15
v_call: TRBV7-2
cdr3_aa: CASSLDAGTTYEQYF
cdr3_nt: TGTGCCAGCAGCTTAGACGCAGGGACAACCTACGAGCAGTACTTC

j_call: TRBJ1-1
clone_size: many
d_call: -
cdr3_length: 16
v_call: TRBV6-5
cdr3_aa: CASSYSSRRPNTEAFF
cdr3_nt: TGTGCCAGCAGTTACTCTTCGCGACGGCCGAACACTGAAGCTTTCTTT

j_call: TRBJ2-7
clone_size: many
d_call: TRBD1
cdr3_length: 15
v_call: TRBV6-5
cdr3_aa: CASSYGQGSAYEQYF
cdr3_nt: TGTGCCAGCAGTTACGGACAGGGTAGCGCCTACGAGCAGTACTTC

j_call: TRBJ1-2
clone_size: many
d_call: -
cdr3_length: 16
v_call: TRBV19
cdr3_aa: CASRRDPGLGDYGYTF
cdr3_nt: TGTGCCAGTAGAAGGGACCCAGGGCTTGGGGACTATGGCTACACCTTC

j_call: TRBJ1-5
clone_size: many
d_call: TRBD1
cdr3_length: 14
v_call: TRBV12-3/TRBV12-4
cdr3_aa: CASSFGQGNQPQHF
cdr3_nt: TGTGCCAGCAGTTTCGGACAGGGTAATCAGCCCCAGCATTTT

j_call: TRBJ1-1
clone_size: many
d_call: -
cdr3_length: 14
v_call: TRBV12-3/TRBV12-4
cdr3_aa: CASSFRPPGTEAFF
cdr3_nt: TGTGCCAGCAGTTTTCGCCCACCAGGGACTGAAGCTTTCTTT

j_call: TRBJ2-7
clone_size: many
d_call: -
cdr3_length: 14
v_call: TRBV12-3/TRBV12-4
cdr3_aa: CASSPRHSSYEQYF
cdr3_nt: TGTGCCAGCAGTCCCCGACATAGCTCCTACGAGCAGTACTTC

j_call: TRBJ1-1
clone_size: many
d_call: -
cdr3_length: 11
v_call: TRBV20-1
cdr3_aa: CSAPLGGKAFF
cdr3_nt: TGCAGTGCTCCGTTAGGGGGTAAAGCTTTCTTT

j_call: TRBJ2-5
clone_size: many
d_call: -
cdr3_length: 13
v_call: TRBV12-5
cdr3_aa: CASGVRGEETQYF
cdr3_nt: TGTGCTAGTGGCGTACGGGGAGAAGAGACCCAGTACTTC

j_call: TRBJ1-1
clone_size: many
d_call: -
cdr3_length: 13
v_call: TRBV12-3/TRBV12-4
cdr3_aa: CASRFTEGGEAFF
cdr3_nt: TGTGCCAGCAGGTTTACAGAAGGGGGAGAAGCTTTCTTT

j_call: TRBJ2-2
clone_size: -
d_call: -
cdr3_length: 19
v_call: TRBV2
cdr3_aa: CASSENQGGFWDPAGELFF
cdr3_nt: TGTGCCAGCAGTGAGAATCAGGGGGGATTTTGGGACCCGGCCGGGGAGCTGTTTTTT

j_call: TRBJ1-1
clone_size: many
d_call: -
cdr3_length: 11
v_call: TRBV30
cdr3_aa: CACQRKTEAFF
cdr3_nt: TGTGCCTGCCAACGGAAGACTGAAGCTTTCTTT

j_call: TRBJ2-7
clone_size: many
d_call: -
cdr3_length: 14
v_call: TRBV7-6
cdr3_aa: CASSGVESGLEQYF
cdr3_nt: TGTGCCAGCAGCGGGGTTGAATCCGGTCTCGAGCAGTACTTC

j_call: TRBJ2-4
clone_size: many
d_call: -
cdr3_length: 20
v_call: TRBV30
cdr3_aa: CAWSVGGTYEASGSKNIQYF
cdr3_nt: TGTGCCTGGAGTGTAGGCGGGACTTATGAAGCGAGCGGGTCCAAAAACATTCAGTACTTC

j_call: TRBJ2-7
clone_size: few
d_call: TRBD2
cdr3_length: 14
v_call: TRBV7-9
cdr3_aa: CASSQAGGPGEQYF
cdr3_nt: TGTGCCAGCAGCCAAGCGGGGGGGCCGGGTGAGCAGTACTTC

j_call: TRBJ1-5
clone_size: many
d_call: -
cdr3_length: 15
v_call: TRBV20-1
cdr3_aa: CSASFDGRSNQPQHF
cdr3_nt: TGCAGTGCTAGCTTCGATGGGCGTAGCAATCAGCCCCAGCATTTT

j_call: TRBJ2-5
clone_size: many
d_call: -
cdr3_length: 15
v_call: TRBV5-1
cdr3_aa: CASSLAQGTRETQYF
cdr3_nt: TGCGCCAGCAGCTTGGCCCAGGGGACGCGGGAGACCCAGTACTTC

j_call: TRBJ2-5
clone_size: -
d_call: -
cdr3_length: 13
v_call: TRBV6-4
cdr3_aa: CASKDSYLETQYF
cdr3_nt: TGTGCCAGCAAGGACAGCTACCTGGAGACCCAGTACTTC

j_call: TRBJ2-5
clone_size: many
d_call: -
cdr3_length: 13
v_call: TRBV20-1
cdr3_aa: CSARVSLQETQYF
cdr3_nt: TGCAGTGCTAGAGTGAGTCTTCAAGAGACCCAGTACTTC

j_call: TRBJ2-5
clone_size: many
d_call: TRBD2
cdr3_length: 13
v_call: TRBV19
cdr3_aa: CASSGLAMEAQYF
cdr3_nt: TGTGCCAGTTCGGGACTAGCGATGGAGGCCCAGTACTTC